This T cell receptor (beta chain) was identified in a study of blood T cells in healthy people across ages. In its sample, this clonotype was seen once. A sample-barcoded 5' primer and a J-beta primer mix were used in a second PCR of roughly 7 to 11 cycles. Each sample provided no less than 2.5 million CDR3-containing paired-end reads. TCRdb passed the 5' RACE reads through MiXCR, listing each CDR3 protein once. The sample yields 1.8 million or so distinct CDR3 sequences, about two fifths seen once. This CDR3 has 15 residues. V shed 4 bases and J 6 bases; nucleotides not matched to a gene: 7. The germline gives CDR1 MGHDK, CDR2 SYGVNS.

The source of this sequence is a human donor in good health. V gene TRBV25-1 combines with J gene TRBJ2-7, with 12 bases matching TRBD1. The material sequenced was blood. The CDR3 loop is CASSGDRGRQAEQYF. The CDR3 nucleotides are TGTGCCAGCAGTGGGGACAGGGGGCGCCAGGCCGAGCAGTACTTC.